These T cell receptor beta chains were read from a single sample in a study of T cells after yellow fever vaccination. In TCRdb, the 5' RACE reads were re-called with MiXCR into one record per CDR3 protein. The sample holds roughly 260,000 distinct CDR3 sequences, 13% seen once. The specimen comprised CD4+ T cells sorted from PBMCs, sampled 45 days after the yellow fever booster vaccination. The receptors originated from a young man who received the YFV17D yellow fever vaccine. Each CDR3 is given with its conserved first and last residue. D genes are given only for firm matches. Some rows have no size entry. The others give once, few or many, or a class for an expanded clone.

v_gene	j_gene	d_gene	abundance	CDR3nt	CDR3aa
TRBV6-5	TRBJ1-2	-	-	TGTGCCAGCAGGGGTGGGGTGGGCTACACCTTC	CASRGGVGYTF
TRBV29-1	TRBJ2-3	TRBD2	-	TGCAGCGTAGCAGGACTAGCGGGAGGAACAGATACGCAGTATTTT	CSVAGLAGGTDTQYF
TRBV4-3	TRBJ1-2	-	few	TGCGCCAGCAGCCAAGGCGGTGGGGGCGTAAGCTATGGCTACACCTTC	CASSQGGGGVSYGYTF
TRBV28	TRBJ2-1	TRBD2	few	TGTGCCAGCACCAAAACCCCCATAGCGGGAGGAGAGCAGTTCTTC	CASTKTPIAGGEQFF
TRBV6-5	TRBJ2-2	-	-	TGTGCCAGCAGATTAGAGCGGAAGTGGAACACCGGGGAGCTGTTTTTT	CASRLERKWNTGELFF
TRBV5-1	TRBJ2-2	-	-	TGCGCCAGCAGCTTGACTCGGGGAAACACCGGGGAGCTGTTTTTT	CASSLTRGNTGELFF
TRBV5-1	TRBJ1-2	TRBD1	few	TGCGCCAGCAGCTTGGCCGGACAGGGGGCGGTCACCTTC	CASSLAGQGAVTF
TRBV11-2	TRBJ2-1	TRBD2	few	TGTGCCAGCAGCCATACCTTAGCGGGAGTCGACTATGAGCAGTTCTTC	CASSHTLAGVDYEQFF
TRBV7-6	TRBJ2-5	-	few	TGTGCCAGCAGCTCGCCCCGGCAAATAGAGACCCAGTACTTC	CASSSPRQIETQYF
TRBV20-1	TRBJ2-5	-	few	TGCAGTGCTAGAGATCCGACTATGCAAGAGACCCAGTACTTC	CSARDPTMQETQYF
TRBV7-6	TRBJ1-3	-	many	TGTGCCAGCAGCTTAGCCCGGGACTCCTCTGGAAACACCATATATTTT	CASSLARDSSGNTIYF
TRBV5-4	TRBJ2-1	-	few	TGTGCCAGCAGCTTGTCCCCGGAGGGTGGGAATGAGCAGTTCTTC	CASSLSPEGGNEQFF
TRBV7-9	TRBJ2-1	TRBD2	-	TGTGCCAGCAGCTTCATCGGGACTAGCGGGGTAGAGCAGTTCTTC	CASSFIGTSGVEQFF
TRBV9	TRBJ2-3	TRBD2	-	TGTGCCAGCAGCGTAGCGGCTAGCGGGAGTAATACAGATACGCAGTATTTT	CASSVAASGSNTDTQYF
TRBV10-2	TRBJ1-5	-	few	TGCGCCAGCCGAGGGGGTCATAGCAATCAGCCCCAGCATTTT	CASRGGHSNQPQHF
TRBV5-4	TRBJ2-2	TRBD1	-	TGTGCCAGCACTTCCGAAGGGACAGGGACAAACACCGGGGAGCTGTTTTTT	CASTSEGTGTNTGELFF
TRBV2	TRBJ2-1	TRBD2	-	TGTGCCAGCAGTGAAGGGTCGAGGACTAGACGGTTCTTC	CASSEGSRTRRFF
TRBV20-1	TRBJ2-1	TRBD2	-	TGCAGTCTAGCGGGAGGGCCGGGTAATGAGCAGTTCTTC	CSLAGGPGNEQFF